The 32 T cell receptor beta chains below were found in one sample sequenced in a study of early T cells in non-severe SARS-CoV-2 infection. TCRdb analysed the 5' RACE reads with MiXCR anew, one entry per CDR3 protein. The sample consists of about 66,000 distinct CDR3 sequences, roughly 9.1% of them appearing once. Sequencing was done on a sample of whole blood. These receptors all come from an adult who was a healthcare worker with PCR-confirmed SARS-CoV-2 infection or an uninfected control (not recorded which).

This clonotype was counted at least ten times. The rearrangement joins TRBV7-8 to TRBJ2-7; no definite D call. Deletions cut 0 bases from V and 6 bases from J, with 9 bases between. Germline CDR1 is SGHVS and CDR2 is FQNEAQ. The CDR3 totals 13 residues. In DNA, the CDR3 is TGTGCCAGCAGCTTAGCAATACGCACCGAGCAGTACTTC. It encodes CASSLAIRTEQYF.

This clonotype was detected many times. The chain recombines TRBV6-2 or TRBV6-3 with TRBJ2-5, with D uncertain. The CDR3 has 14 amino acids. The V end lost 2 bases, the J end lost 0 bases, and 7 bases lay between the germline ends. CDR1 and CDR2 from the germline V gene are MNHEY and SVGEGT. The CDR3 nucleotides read TGTGCCAGCAGTTACCCCCTGTACCAAGAGACCCAGTACTTC. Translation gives CASSYPLYQETQYF.

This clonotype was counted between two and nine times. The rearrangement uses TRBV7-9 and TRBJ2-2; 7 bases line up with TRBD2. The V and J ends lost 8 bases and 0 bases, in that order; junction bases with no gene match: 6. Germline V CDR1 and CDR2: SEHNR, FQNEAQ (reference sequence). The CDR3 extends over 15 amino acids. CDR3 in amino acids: CASGRAGSNTGELFF. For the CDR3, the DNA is TGTGCCAGCGGGCGAGCGGGATCGAACACCGGGGAGCTGTTTTTT.

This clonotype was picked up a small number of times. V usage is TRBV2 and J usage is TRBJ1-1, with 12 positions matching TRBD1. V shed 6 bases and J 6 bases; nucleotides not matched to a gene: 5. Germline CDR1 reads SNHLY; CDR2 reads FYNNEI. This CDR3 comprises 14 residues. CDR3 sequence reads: CASSAGTGGSEAFF. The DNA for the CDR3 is TGTGCCAGCAGCGCCGGGACAGGGGGCTCTGAAGCTTTCTTT.

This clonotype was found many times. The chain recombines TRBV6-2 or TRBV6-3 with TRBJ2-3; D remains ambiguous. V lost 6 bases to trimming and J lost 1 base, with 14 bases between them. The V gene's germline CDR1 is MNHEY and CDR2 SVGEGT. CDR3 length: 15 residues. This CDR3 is CASSLFGLGTDTQYF. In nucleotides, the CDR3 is TGTGCCAGCAGCCTATTCGGTTTGGGCACAGATACGCAGTATTTT.

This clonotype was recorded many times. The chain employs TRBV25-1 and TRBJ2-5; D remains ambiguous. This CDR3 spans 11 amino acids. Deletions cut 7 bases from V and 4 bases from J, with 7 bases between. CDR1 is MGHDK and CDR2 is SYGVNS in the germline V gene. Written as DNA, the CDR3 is TGTGCCAGCACCGGATCAGAGACCCAGTACTTC. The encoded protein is CASTGSETQYF.

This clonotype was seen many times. The CDR3 bases are TGTGCCAGCAGCTCCATGGGGGTGGGAAAAGACTCCTACGAGCAGTACTTC. Translating gives CASSSMGVGKDSYEQYF. The V call is TRBV7-9, the J call TRBJ2-7, with D perhaps given as TRBD1 or TRBD2 (5 bases each). The V gene's germline CDR1 is SEHNR and CDR2 FQNEAQ (reference sequence). Trimming removed 4 bases at V and 0 bases at J, with 19 bases between. The CDR3 runs to 17 residues.

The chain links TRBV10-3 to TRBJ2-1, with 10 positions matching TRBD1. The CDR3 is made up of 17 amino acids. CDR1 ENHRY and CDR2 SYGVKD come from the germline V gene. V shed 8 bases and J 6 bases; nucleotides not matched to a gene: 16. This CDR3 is CAISGEQGTGAGNEQFF. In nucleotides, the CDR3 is TGTGCCATCTCAGGAGAGCAGGGGACAGGGGCTGGCAATGAGCAGTTCTTC.

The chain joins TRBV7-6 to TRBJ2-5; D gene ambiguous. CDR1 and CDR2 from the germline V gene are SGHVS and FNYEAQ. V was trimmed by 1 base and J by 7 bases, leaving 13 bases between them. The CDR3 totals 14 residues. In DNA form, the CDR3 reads TGTGCCAGCAGCTTAGGCGGCGGTGCAGCGACCCAGTACTTC. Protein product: CASSLGGGAATQYF.

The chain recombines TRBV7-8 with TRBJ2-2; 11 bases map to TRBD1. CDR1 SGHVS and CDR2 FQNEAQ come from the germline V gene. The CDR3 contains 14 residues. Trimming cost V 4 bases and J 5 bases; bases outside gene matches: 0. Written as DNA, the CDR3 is TGTGCCAGCAGCTGGGACAGGGGGACCGGGGAGCTGTTTTTT. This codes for CASSWDRGTGELFF.

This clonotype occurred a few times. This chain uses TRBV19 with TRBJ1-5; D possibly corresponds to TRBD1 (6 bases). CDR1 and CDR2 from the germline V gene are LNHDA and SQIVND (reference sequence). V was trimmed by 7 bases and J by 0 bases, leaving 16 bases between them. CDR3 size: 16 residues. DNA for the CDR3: TGTGCCAGTAACCAAGAGGGGGGATATAGCAATCAGCCCCAGCATTTT. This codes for CASNQEGGYSNQPQHF.

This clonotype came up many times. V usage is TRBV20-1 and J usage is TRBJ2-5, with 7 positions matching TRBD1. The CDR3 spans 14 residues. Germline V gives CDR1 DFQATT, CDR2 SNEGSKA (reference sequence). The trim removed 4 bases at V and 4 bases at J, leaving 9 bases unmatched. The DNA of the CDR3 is TGCAGTGCTAAGACGGGCAGGGGGATAGAGACCCAGTACTTC. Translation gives CSAKTGRGIETQYF.

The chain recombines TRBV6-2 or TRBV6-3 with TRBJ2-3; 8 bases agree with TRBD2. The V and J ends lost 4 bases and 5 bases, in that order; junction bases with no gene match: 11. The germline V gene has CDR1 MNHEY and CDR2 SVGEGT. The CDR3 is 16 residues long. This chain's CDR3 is CASSSLRAGEGDTQYF. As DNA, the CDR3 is TGTGCCAGCAGTTCCCTCAGAGCGGGAGAGGGAGATACGCAGTATTTT.

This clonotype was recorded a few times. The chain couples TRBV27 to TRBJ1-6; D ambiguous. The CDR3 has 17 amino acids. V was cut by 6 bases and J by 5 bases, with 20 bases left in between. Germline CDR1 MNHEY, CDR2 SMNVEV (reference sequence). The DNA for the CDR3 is TGTGCCAGCAGCCGGCTGGTACGGACGAAACATAATTCACCCCTCCACTTT. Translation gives CASSRLVRTKHNSPLHF.

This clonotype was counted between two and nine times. CDR3 nucleotides: TGTGCCAGCAGTGAGGGGGCTAGCGTTAGCTACGAGCAGTACTTC. This sequence encodes CASSEGASVSYEQYF. The chain links TRBV2 to TRBJ2-7, with D perhaps matching TRBD1 or TRBD2 (6 bases each). The CDR3 contains 15 residues. CDR1 and CDR2 from the germline V gene are SNHLY and FYNNEI. Between the trimmed V and J ends, which lost 3 bases and 3 bases, there was a span of 15 bases.

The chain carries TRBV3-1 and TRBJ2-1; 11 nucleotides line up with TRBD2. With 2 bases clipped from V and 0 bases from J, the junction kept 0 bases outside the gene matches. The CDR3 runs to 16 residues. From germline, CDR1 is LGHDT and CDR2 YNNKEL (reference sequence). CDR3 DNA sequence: TGTGCCAGCAGCCAACTAGCGGGAGGCTCCTACAATGAGCAGTTCTTC. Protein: CASSQLAGGSYNEQFF.

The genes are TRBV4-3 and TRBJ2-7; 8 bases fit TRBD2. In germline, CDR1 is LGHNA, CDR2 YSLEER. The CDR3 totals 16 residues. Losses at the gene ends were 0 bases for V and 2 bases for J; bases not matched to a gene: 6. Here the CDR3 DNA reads TGCGCCAGCAGCCAAGATGCGACTAGCGTGACCTACGAGCAGTACTTC. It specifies CASSQDATSVTYEQYF.

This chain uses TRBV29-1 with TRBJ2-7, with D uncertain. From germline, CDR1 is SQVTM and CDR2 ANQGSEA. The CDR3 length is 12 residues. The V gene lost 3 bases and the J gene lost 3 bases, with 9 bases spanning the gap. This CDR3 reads CSVEADNYEQYF. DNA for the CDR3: TGCAGCGTTGAGGCAGACAACTACGAGCAGTACTTC.

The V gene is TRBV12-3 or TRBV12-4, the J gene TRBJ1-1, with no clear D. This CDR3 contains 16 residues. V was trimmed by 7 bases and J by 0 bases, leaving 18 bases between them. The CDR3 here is CASTITAAGMNTEAFF. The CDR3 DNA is TGTGCCAGCACCATTACGGCGGCAGGAATGAACACTGAAGCTTTCTTT.

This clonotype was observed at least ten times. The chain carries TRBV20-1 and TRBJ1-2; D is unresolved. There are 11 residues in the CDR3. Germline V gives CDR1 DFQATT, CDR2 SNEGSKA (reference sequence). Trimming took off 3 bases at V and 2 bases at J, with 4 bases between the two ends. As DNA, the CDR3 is TGCAGTGCTAGCCCGAACTATGGCTACACCTTC. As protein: CSASPNYGYTF.

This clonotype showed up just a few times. CDR3 amino acids: CASSYRQSSYEQYF. CDR3 DNA sequence: TGTGCCAGCAGTTACCGACAAAGCTCCTACGAGCAGTACTTC. The V gene is TRBV6-2 or TRBV6-3, the J gene TRBJ2-7; no firm D call. Germline V gives CDR1 MNHEY, CDR2 SVGEGT. The CDR3 contains 14 residues. V was shortened by 2 bases and J by 0 bases, with 8 bases between the two germline ends.

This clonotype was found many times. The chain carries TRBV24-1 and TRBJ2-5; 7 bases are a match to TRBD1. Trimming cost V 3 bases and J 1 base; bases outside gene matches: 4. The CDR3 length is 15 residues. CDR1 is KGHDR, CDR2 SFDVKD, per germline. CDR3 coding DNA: TGTGCCACCAGTGATGCGACAGGGCCCCAAGAGACCCAGTACTTC. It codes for CATSDATGPQETQYF.

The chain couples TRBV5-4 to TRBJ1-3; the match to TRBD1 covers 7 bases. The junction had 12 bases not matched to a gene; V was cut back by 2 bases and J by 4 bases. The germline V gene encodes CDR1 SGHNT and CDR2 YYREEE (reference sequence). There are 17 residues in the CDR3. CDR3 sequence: CASSLGNQGGAGNTIYF. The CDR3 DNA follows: TGTGCCAGCAGCTTAGGCAATCAAGGGGGCGCCGGAAACACCATATATTTT.

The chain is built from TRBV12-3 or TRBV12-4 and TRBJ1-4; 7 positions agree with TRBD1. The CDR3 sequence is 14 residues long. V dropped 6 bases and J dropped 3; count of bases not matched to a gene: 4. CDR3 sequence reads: CASSRDRANEKLFF. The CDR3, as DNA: TGTGCCAGCAGCCGGGACAGAGCTAATGAAAAACTGTTTTTT.

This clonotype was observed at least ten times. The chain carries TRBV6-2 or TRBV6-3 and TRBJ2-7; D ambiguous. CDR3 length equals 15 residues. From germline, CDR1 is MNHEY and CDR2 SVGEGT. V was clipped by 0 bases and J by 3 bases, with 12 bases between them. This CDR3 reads CASSYSPTENYEQYF. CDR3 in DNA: TGTGCCAGCAGTTACTCCCCCACAGAAAACTACGAGCAGTACTTC.

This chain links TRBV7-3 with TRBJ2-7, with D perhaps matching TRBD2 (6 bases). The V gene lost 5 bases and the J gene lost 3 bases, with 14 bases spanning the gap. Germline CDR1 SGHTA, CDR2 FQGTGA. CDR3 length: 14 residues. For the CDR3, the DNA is TGTGCCAGCAGCAAGACGCCGGGACTCTACGAGCAGTACTTC. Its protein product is CASSKTPGLYEQYF.

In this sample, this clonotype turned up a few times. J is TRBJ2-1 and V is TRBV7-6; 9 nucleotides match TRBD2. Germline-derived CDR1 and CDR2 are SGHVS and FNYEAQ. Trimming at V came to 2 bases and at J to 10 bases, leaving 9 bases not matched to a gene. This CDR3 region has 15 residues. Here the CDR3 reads CASSLTGTSRWEQFF. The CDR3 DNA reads TGTGCCAGCAGCTTAACCGGGACTAGCCGCTGGGAGCAGTTCTTC.

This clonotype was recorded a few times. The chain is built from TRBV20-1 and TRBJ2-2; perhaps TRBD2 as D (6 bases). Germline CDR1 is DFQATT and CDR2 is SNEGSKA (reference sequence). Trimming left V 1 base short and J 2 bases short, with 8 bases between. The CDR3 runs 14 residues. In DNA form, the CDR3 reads TGCAGTGCTAGAGGACTAGGAAACACCGGGGAGCTGTTTTTT. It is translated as CSARGLGNTGELFF.

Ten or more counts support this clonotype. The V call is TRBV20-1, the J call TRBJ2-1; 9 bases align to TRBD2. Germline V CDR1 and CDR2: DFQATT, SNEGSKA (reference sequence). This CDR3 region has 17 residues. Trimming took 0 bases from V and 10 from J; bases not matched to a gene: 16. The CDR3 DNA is TGCAGTGCTAGAGATCCACCAGATAGCGGGAGTTTGCGGGAGCAGTTCTTC. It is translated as CSARDPPDSGSLREQFF.

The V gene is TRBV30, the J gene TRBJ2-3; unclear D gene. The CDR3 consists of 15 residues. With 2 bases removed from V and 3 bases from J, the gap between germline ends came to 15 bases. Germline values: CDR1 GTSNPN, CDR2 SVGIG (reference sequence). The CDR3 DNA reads TGTGCCTGGAGTACCCGCCGCGGAGCTACAGATACGCAGTATTTT. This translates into CAWSTRRGATDTQYF. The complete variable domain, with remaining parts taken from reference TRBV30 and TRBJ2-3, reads SQTIHQWPATLVQPVGSPLSLECTVEGTSNPNLYWYRQAAGRGLQLLFYSVGIGQISSEVPQNLSASRPQDRQFILSSKKLLLSDSGFYLCAWSTRRGATDTQYFGPGTRLTVL.

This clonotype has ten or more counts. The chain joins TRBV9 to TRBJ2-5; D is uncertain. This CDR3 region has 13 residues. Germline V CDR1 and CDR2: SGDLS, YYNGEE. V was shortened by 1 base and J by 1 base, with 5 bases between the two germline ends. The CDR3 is CASSVNSQETQYF. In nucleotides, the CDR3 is TGTGCCAGCAGCGTAAATTCCCAAGAGACCCAGTACTTC.

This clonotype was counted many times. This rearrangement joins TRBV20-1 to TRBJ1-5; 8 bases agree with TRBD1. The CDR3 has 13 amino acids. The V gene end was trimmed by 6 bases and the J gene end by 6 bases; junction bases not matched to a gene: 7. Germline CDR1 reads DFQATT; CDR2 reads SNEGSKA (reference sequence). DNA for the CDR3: TGCAGTGCGCCGGACAGGGATGGTCAGCCCCAGCATTTT. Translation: CSAPDRDGQPQHF.